The present entry profiles one TCR beta chain with its context. The CDR3 totals 17 residues. The data were taken from a study of technical replicates of blood from a handful of donors. Data came from immunoSEQ multiplex PCR; TCRdb stores just in-frame clones and leaves some out. The sample has 84,000 or so clones, 97% seen once; the top ten hold about 0.19%. Input material: T cells isolated from PBMCs. V and J are TRBV12-2 and TRBJ1-1; TRBD1, as called in the table, went unchecked against the DNA. TRBV12-2 corresponds to a pseudogene. The TCR originated in a human donor in good health. Here the CDR3 reads CASRLASEQGANTEAFF. The DNA for the CDR3 is TGTGCAAGTCGCTTAGCGTCAGAACAGGGGGCGAACACTGAAGCTTTCTTT.